The entry below describes one T cell receptor (beta chain). A read error may explain this, as a much larger clone is one base away. This sample includes further DNA sequences coding for the same CDR3. These data are taken from a study of PD-1 blockade in classical Hodgkin lymphoma. TCRdb's table, derived via immunoSEQ multiplex PCR, lists solely in-frame clones and lacks some. The table records under 30,000 clones, under 70% of them present only once. Every patient relapsed after autologous stem cell transplantation, and brentuximab vedotin exposure varied. This TCR was sampled from a human donor with classical Hodgkin lymphoma. This material consisted of peripheral blood mononuclear cells (PBMCs), taken before the second cycle of nivolumab.

The CDR3, as DNA: TGCGCCAGCAGCCAAGATCGGGGCACCTATGGCTACACCTTC. Protein: CASSQDRGTYGYTF. This chain uses TRBV4-3 with TRBJ1-2; D possibly corresponds to TRBD1 (5 bases). Germline-derived CDR1 and CDR2 are LGHNA and YSLEER. The CDR3 covers 14 residues. Trimming took 0 bases from V and 4 from J, leaving 9 bases between them.